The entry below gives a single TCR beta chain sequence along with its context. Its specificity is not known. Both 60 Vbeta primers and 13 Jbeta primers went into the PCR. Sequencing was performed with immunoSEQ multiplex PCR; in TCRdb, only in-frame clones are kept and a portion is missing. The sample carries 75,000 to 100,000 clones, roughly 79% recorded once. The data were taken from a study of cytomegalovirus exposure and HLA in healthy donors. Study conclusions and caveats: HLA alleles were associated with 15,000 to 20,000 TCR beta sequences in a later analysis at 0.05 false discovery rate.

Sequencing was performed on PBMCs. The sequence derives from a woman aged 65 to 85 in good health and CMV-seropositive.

The CDR3 DNA is TGTGCCACCAGCAGAGCATCGATAAGTGGCAACTATGGCTACACCTTC. Amino acid sequence: CATSRASISGNYGYTF. The rearrangement joins TRBV15 to TRBJ1-2; no reliable D call. This CDR3 comprises 16 residues. The V gene lost 1 base and the J gene lost 2 bases, with 14 bases spanning the gap. CDR1 is LNHNV and CDR2 is YYDKDF in the germline V gene (reference sequence).